What follows are 26 T cell receptor beta chains derived from one specimen sequenced in a study of T cells in Graves' hyperthyroidism and ophthalmopathy. Template material for amplifying TCR beta CDR3 regions consisted of RNA transcripts. First-round RT-PCR of the TCR CDR3 relied on the HTBI primer set. TCRdb called the multiplex PCR reads again in MiXCR, with one record for every CDR3 protein. The sample holds nearly 600,000 distinct CDR3 sequences, 14% seen once. The sequencing input was blood. All receptors derive from a woman aged 18-29 years with Graves' ophthalmopathy.

This clonotype was seen many times. The chain links TRBV12-5 to TRBJ2-1, with 7 bases fitting TRBD2. CDR1 is LGHNT and CDR2 is FRNRAP in the germline V gene. The CDR3 runs 19 residues. V was pared by 3 bases and J by 3 bases, with 17 bases of the junction left unmatched. As DNA, the CDR3 is TGTGCTAGTGGTTTCTCGGTCGATGAGCGGGAAGAGGGCTACAATGAGCAGTTCTTC. It encodes CASGFSVDEREEGYNEQFF.

With regard to this clonotype: A much larger clone differs by one base, so this may be a read error. The genes are TRBV4-1 and TRBJ2-1; D remains unclear. The CDR3 has 16 amino acids. Germline assignment: CDR1 MGHRA and CDR2 YSYEKL. The CDR3 nucleotides read TGCGCCAGCAGCCAAGAGTGGAGAAGCTCCTACAATGAGCAGTCCTTC. This sequence encodes CASSQEWRSSYNEQSF.

Remarks on this clonotype: The CDR3 does not end in the conserved phenylalanine or tryptophan, so this is likely a read error. The J gene is TRBJ2-1, the V gene TRBV7-2; maybe TRBD2 (6 bases). Germline lookup yields CDR1 SGHTA and CDR2 FQGNSA. The CDR3 is 15 amino acids. The ends were cut back, 5 bases at V and 1 base at J, with 12 bases in the middle. The CDR3 region has the DNA TGTGCCAGCAGCCTCACTAGCAGATCCTACAATGAGCAGTTCGTC. Translating gives CASSLTSRSYNEQFV.

The chain employs TRBV4-2 and TRBJ2-6; 8 positions match TRBD2. V gave up 4 bases and J gave up 0 bases; unmatched junction bases: 8. Germline loops: CDR1 LGHNA, CDR2 YNFKEQ. This CDR3 spans 18 amino acids. In nucleotides, the CDR3 is TGTGCCAGCAGCCTGGCGGGGGGACGACTCTCTGGGGCCAACGTCCTGACTTTC. Residues: CASSLAGGRLSGANVLTF.

The rearrangement joins TRBV4-2 to TRBJ2-2, with TRBD2 as a possible D gene (5 bases). The germline CDR1 and CDR2 sequences are LGHNA and YNFKEQ. The germline V and J ends were trimmed by 0 bases and 8 bases, with 10 bases remaining between them. The CDR3 is 14 amino acids. Written as DNA, the CDR3 is TGTGCCAGCAGCCAAGAGGCGGGTATTGGGGAGCTGTTTTTT. This sequence encodes CASSQEAGIGELFF.

This clonotype occurred many times. This rearrangement joins TRBV28 to TRBJ2-4; 9 bases are a match to TRBD1. Germline CDR1 and CDR2: MDHEN and SYDVKM. With V trimmed by 6 bases and J by 2 bases, 8 bases remained unmatched. The CDR3 sequence is 16 residues long. The CDR3 here is CASRSGQGFTKNIQYF. The DNA of the CDR3 is TGTGCCAGCAGATCGGGACAGGGTTTTACCAAAAACATTCAGTACTTC. Combining the CDR3 with reference TRBV28 and TRBJ2-4 gives the whole variable domain DVKVTQSSRYLVKRTGEKVFLECVQDMDHENMFWYRQDPGLGLRLIYFSYDVKMKEKGDIPEGYSVSREKKERFSLILESASTNQTSMYLCASRSGQGFTKNIQYFGAGTRLSVL.

V is TRBV7-2 and J is TRBJ2-3, with no clear D. The germline V gene has CDR1 SGHTA and CDR2 FQGNSA. V shed 7 bases and J shed 0 bases, with 14 bases lying between them. This CDR3 region has 15 residues. The CDR3 nucleotides are TGTGCCAGCACTTTCACCCCATATAGCACAGATACGCAGTATTTT. Residues: CASTFTPYSTDTQYF.

This clonotype was counted ten times or more. The V call is TRBV30, the J call TRBJ1-5; D is undetermined. Germline V CDR1 and CDR2: GTSNPN, SVGIG (reference sequence). V was clipped by 0 bases and J by 5 bases, with 8 bases between them. This CDR3 contains 13 residues. CDR3 protein: CAWSVRGDQPQHF. CDR3 nucleotide sequence: TGTGCCTGGAGTGTACGGGGAGATCAGCCCCAGCATTTT.

In its sample, this clonotype was seen many times. This chain uses TRBV19 with TRBJ2-7, with 9 bases matching TRBD2. The V gene's germline CDR1 is LNHDA and CDR2 SQIVND (reference sequence). CDR3 length equals 15 residues. J was trimmed by 2 bases and V by 2 bases; bases with no gene match: 4. In DNA form, the CDR3 reads TGTGCCAGTAGTATAATCGCGGGAGGGCCCTACGAGCAGTACTTC. Protein: CASSIIAGGPYEQYF.

As concerns this clonotype: Given a much more abundant clone one base away, this may be a read error. The chain is built from TRBV11-2 and TRBJ2-7; 8 bases are shared with TRBD2. The CDR3 sequence is 15 residues long. Germline values: CDR1 SGHAT, CDR2 FQNNGV. The CDR3 is CASRAIAGISYEQHF. The DNA for the CDR3 is TGTGCCAGCAGGGCGATAGCGGGAATCTCCTACGAGCAGCACTTC.

The V call is TRBV4-1, the J call TRBJ2-1; TRBD2 agrees at 9 bases. Germline trimming cut 4 bases from V and 9 bases from J; bases unmatched to any gene: 10. The V gene's germline CDR1 is MGHRA and CDR2 YSYEKL. The CDR3 covers 15 residues. CDR3 coding DNA: TGCGCCAGCAGCCTCGGAGTGCGGGAGGGCGGTGAGCAGTTCTTC. It codes for CASSLGVREGGEQFF.

This clonotype has only a few counts. The chain employs TRBV7-6 and TRBJ2-7; TRBD2 agrees at 7 bases. The CDR3 runs 17 residues. With V trimmed by 0 bases and J by 7 bases, 15 bases remained unmatched. The germline V gene encodes CDR1 SGHVS and CDR2 FNYEAQ. The CDR3 DNA sequence: TGTGCCAGCAGCTTAGCTAGCGGGTGGGTTGGGACGGGGGAGCAGTACTTC. Protein product: CASSLASGWVGTGEQYF.

This clonotype was seen at least ten times. This sequence joins TRBV6-1 and TRBJ2-5; TRBD1 matches at 10 bases. This CDR3 has 18 residues. Per germline, CDR1 MNHNS and CDR2 SASEGT. J lost 5 bases, V lost 5 bases, and 17 bases had no gene match. The CDR3 region is CASSYGGQGKSEWETQYF. The CDR3 region has the DNA TGTGCCAGCAGTTACGGGGGACAGGGGAAGAGTGAGTGGGAGACCCAGTACTTC.

This clonotype was counted many times. The chain recombines TRBV6-1 with TRBJ2-3, with a tentative D call TRBD2 (5 bases). The V end lost 6 bases, the J end lost 1 base, and 14 bases lay between the germline ends. CDR3 size: 15 residues. Germline assignment: CDR1 MNHNS and CDR2 SASEGT. The CDR3, as DNA: TGTGCCAGCAGCGCGGCGGGCCCAGGCACAGATACGCAGTATTTT. This translates into CASSAAGPGTDTQYF.

The genes are TRBV2 and TRBJ1-4; TRBD1 aligns across 8 bases. The V segment lost 6 bases and the J segment 6 bases; nucleotides outside the gene matches: 12. CDR1 SNHLY and CDR2 FYNNEI come from the germline V gene. This CDR3 region has 16 residues. CDR3 nucleotides: TGTGCCAGCAGGGAGGGACAGGCGACCCCGTATGAAAAACTGTTTTTT. This translates into CASREGQATPYEKLFF.

The chain has TRBV2 and TRBJ2-7; 12 bases are shared with TRBD1. J lost 5 bases, V lost 4 bases, and 6 bases had no gene match. This CDR3 is 15 amino acids long. CDR1 and CDR2 from the germline V gene are SNHLY and FYNNEI. The CDR3 loop reads CASSGGGQGANEQYF. The DNA of the CDR3 is TGTGCCAGCAGTGGGGGGGGACAGGGGGCCAACGAGCAGTACTTC.

This clonotype was observed many times. J is TRBJ2-7 and V is TRBV7-2, with D tentatively TRBD1 or TRBD2 (5 bases each). V shed 1 base and J shed 6 bases, with 16 bases lying between them. Germline-derived CDR1 and CDR2 are SGHTA and FQGNSA. This CDR3 region has 15 residues. DNA for the CDR3: TGTGCCAGCAGCTTAGATTTGGGGGTAGTAGGCGAGCAGTACTTC. Translating it yields CASSLDLGVVGEQYF.

This clonotype was recorded many times. The rearrangement uses TRBV12-3 or TRBV12-4 and TRBJ2-3; D uncertain. The CDR3 consists of 15 residues. Trimming took off 5 bases at V and 2 bases at J, with 14 bases between the two ends. The CDR3 protein is CASSHPSDHTDTQYF. The CDR3 DNA follows: TGTGCCAGCAGTCATCCCTCCGACCACACAGATACGCAGTATTTT.

The sample holds many counts of this clonotype. The CDR3 bases are TGTGCCAGCAGTTTAGTCCCCCCTGGTAGTGTAGGTGGCTACACCTTC. It yields the protein CASSLVPPGSVGGYTF. V usage is TRBV12-3 or TRBV12-4 and J usage is TRBJ1-2; no definite D call. This CDR3 is 16 amino acids long. Trimming removed 1 base at V and 7 bases at J, with 19 bases between.

Ten or more counts support this clonotype. The rearrangement links TRBV12-3 or TRBV12-4 to TRBJ1-4; 7 bases map to TRBD1. The CDR3 sequence is 14 residues long. Trimming took 6 bases from V and 7 from J; bases not matched to a gene: 8. The CDR3 DNA reads TGTGCCAGCAGCTATACAGGGGATGTTGAAAAACTGTTTTTT. Amino acids: CASSYTGDVEKLFF.

In this sample, this clonotype turned up many times. The CDR3: CASGLGGGGSYNEQFF. The CDR3 nucleotides read TGTGCTAGTGGTTTGGGAGGGGGTGGCTCCTACAATGAGCAGTTCTTC. This chain links TRBV12-5 with TRBJ2-1; D possibly corresponds to TRBD1 (6 bases). From germline, CDR1 is LGHNT and CDR2 FRNRAP. V lost 1 base and J lost 0, with 10 bases in between. The CDR3 runs to 16 residues. The variable domain in full, completed from reference TRBV12-5 and TRBJ2-1, reads DARVTQTPRHKVTEMGQEVTMRCQPILGHNTVFWYRQTMMQGLELLAYFRNRAPLDDSGMPKDRFSAEMPDATLATLKIQPSEPRDSAVYFCASGLGGGGSYNEQFFGPGTRLTVL.

J is TRBJ2-5 and V is TRBV7-3, with 15 bases matching TRBD2. This CDR3 has 16 residues. Per the germline V gene, CDR1 is SGHTA and CDR2 is FQGTGA. Unmatched junction bases numbered 5, after V lost 4 bases and J lost 5 bases. The CDR3 region has the DNA TGTGCCAGCAGCTGGACTAGCGGGAGGGATGTGGAGACCCAGTACTTC. This translates into CASSWTSGRDVETQYF.

This clonotype was seen repeatedly, ten times or more. The genes are TRBV5-1 and TRBJ1-1, with TRBD1 as a possible D gene (6 bases). CDR3 length: 12 residues. Germline values: CDR1 SGHRS, CDR2 YFSETQ. V lost 3 bases, J lost 9 bases, and 12 bases lay in between. CDR3 bases: TGCGCCAGCAGCTCATCGGGACACCAAGCTTTCTTT. Its protein is CASSSSGHQAFF.

At least ten counts were recorded for this clonotype. The chain links TRBV11-3 to TRBJ2-7; a weak D match, TRBD1 (5 bases). Per the germline V gene, CDR1 is SGHNT and CDR2 is YENEEA. Trimming left V 1 base short and J 4 bases short, with 11 bases between. The CDR3 totals 14 residues. This CDR3 is CASSLALGVYEQYF. The CDR3 bases are TGTGCCAGCAGCTTAGCGCTAGGGGTGTACGAGCAGTACTTC.

This clonotype was seen ten or more times. The chain carries TRBV7-4 and TRBJ1-5; D is unclear. The CDR3 is 15 residues long. Trimming pared 5 bases from V and 0 bases from J, leaving 11 bases between. Looked up from germline, CDR1 is SGHVT and CDR2 is SQSDAQ. CDR3 in DNA: TGTGCCAGCAGCCAAAGACCATGTAGCAATCAGCCCCAGCATTTT. It encodes CASSQRPCSNQPQHF.

This clonotype was observed a few times. The chain recombines TRBV30 with TRBJ1-2; weak D call: TRBD1 (5 bases). The CDR3 has 11 amino acids. Germline V gene lookup returns CDR1 GTSNPN and CDR2 SVGIG (reference sequence). The V end was cut by 5 bases, the J end by 5 bases, with 9 bases between. Here the CDR3 reads CAWPGPYGYTF. For the CDR3, the DNA is TGTGCCTGGCCGGGACCTTATGGCTACACCTTC.